The clone carrying this T cell receptor beta chain appeared many times. TCRdb processed the 5' RACE reads anew with MiXCR; each CDR3 protein has one entry. The repertoire has around 250,000 distinct CDR3 sequences, about 6.7% of them found once; the top ten carry roughly 15%. This CDR3 is built from 15 residues. Germline CDR1 reads SGHDT; CDR2 reads YYEEEE. Deletions cut 3 bases from V and 7 bases from J, with 17 bases between. The sample belongs to a study of identical twins. This same sample was also part of a study on T cells expressing NK-cell markers.

The sample was CD8+ T cells sorted from blood. The genes are TRBV5-6 and TRBJ1-5; TRBD1 might be the D (5 bases). The sequence was collected from a young woman in good health. DNA for the CDR3: TGTGCCAGCAGCTGGGGGTCCCAAAGCCGGCAGCCCCAGCATTTT. Its translation is CASSWGSQSRQPQHF.